The present entry profiles one T cell receptor beta chain with its context. The junction departs from the called germline gene at one end, perhaps through a read error. Then a second PCR, running roughly 6 to 11 cycles, was carried out with a sample-barcoded 5' primer and a J-beta primer mix. TCRdb re-derived calls from the 5' RACE reads in MiXCR, one entry per CDR3 protein. The sample shows some 700,000 distinct CDR3 sequences, roughly 47% of them seen only once. This sample is part of a study of blood T cells in healthy people across ages. CDR3 length: 16 amino acids. The germline gives CDR1 MNHEY, CDR2 SVGAGI.

What was sequenced was blood. The chain employs TRBV6-5 and TRBJ2-5; no definite D call. The J call is in doubt because the DNA end fits TRBJ2-4 better. The origin of this receptor is a woman aged 60-75 years in good health. The CDR3 is CASSRRSFEARNIQYF. CDR3 nucleotides: TGTGCCAGCAGCCGCCGGAGCTTTGAAGCCAGAAACATTCAGTACTTC.